The 22 T cell receptor beta chains presented below share a single source sample, sequenced in a study of control samples from healthy donors and cancer patients. Sequencing was performed with immunoSEQ multiplex PCR; in TCRdb, only in-frame clones are kept and a portion is missing. The sample lists over 150,000 clones, 90% to 95% occurring once. Sequencing was done on a sample of blood. The receptors come from a man between 18 and 29 years old in good health.

DNA for the CDR3: TGTGCCAGTAAGAGGGGCGGCTATGGCTACACCTTC. The encoded protein is CASKRGGYGYTF. The chain joins TRBV19 to TRBJ1-2; possibly TRBD1 for D (5 bases). Trimming cost V 7 bases and J 4 bases, with 10 bases left between them. The CDR3 has 12 residues. Per germline, CDR1 LNHDA and CDR2 SQIVND (reference sequence).

A single count supports this clone. The same CDR3 arises from other DNA sequences in this sample as well. The CDR3, as DNA: TGCGCCAGCAGCTTGAGGGACGTTAACTATGGCTACACCTTC. Protein: CASSLRDVNYGYTF. The genes are TRBV5-1 and TRBJ1-2; D is possibly TRBD1 (5 bases). Germline V CDR1 and CDR2: SGHRS, YFSETQ. Trimming pared 1 base from V and 1 base from J, leaving 8 bases between. The CDR3 sequence is 14 residues long.

The chain links TRBV5-1 to TRBJ2-3; 8 nucleotides agree with TRBD2. Trimming at V came to 3 bases and at J to 0 bases, leaving 0 bases not matched to a gene. The CDR3 has 14 residues. Germline values: CDR1 SGHRS, CDR2 YFSETQ. CDR3 sequence: CASSSGGSTDTQYF. The CDR3 bases are TGCGCCAGCAGCTCGGGGGGGAGCACAGATACGCAGTATTTT.

In its sample, this clone was seen once. The chain recombines TRBV13 with TRBJ2-3, with D perhaps assigned TRBD1 or TRBD2 (5 bases each). V lost 5 bases to trimming and J lost 4 bases, with 16 bases between them. Germline V lookup: CDR1 PRHDT, CDR2 FYEKMQ (reference sequence). This CDR3 spans 15 amino acids. CDR3 in DNA: TGTGCCAGCAGCCAGGATGGGGGTGGATCAGATACGCAGTATTTT. It translates to CASSQDGGGSDTQYF.

This sequence joins TRBV5-6 and TRBJ2-2, with a weak D call TRBD1 (6 bases). V dropped 0 bases and J dropped 4 bases, with 10 bases sitting between them. Germline values: CDR1 SGHDT, CDR2 YYEEEE. This CDR3 contains 15 residues. The CDR3 DNA follows: TGTGCCAGCAGCTTGGTGGGGGCGAGCACCGGGGAGCTGTTTTTT. Amino acids: CASSLVGASTGELFF.

CDR3: CASSRRLDFTDTQYF. CDR3 nucleotide sequence: TGTGCCAGCAGCCGGCGACTAGACTTCACAGATACGCAGTATTTT. The V gene is TRBV9, the J gene TRBJ2-3, with D perhaps matching TRBD2 (6 bases). The V gene's germline CDR1 is SGDLS and CDR2 YYNGEE. Between the trimmed V and J ends, which lost 4 bases and 2 bases, there was a span of 14 bases. The CDR3 runs 15 residues.

CDR3: CASSLTSGVPEQFF. CDR3 bases: TGCGCCAGCAGCTTGACTAGCGGGGTCCCTGAGCAGTTCTTC. The chain uses TRBV5-1 and TRBJ2-1; 10 bases are shared with TRBD2. Trimming took 1 base from V and 9 from J; bases not matched to a gene: 4. CDR3 length: 14 residues. CDR1 and CDR2 (germline): SGHRS, YFSETQ.

This clone appeared once. The gene calls are TRBV6-2 or TRBV6-3 and TRBJ1-5; no definite D call. This CDR3 has 12 residues. Germline values: CDR1 MNHEY, CDR2 SVGEGT. V gave up 1 base and J gave up 7 bases, with 5 bases separating them. CDR3 region: CASSYFVQPQHF. CDR3 nucleotides: TGTGCCAGCAGTTACTTCGTACAGCCCCAGCATTTT.

The chain recombines TRBV9 with TRBJ1-4; D not resolved. In germline, CDR1 is SGDLS, CDR2 YYNGEE. The CDR3 sequence is 14 residues long. V lost 6 bases, J lost 0 bases, and 9 bases lay in between. The CDR3 region is CASTRTPTNEKLFF. CDR3 in DNA: TGTGCCAGCACCAGGACCCCAACTAATGAAAAACTGTTTTTT. The full variable domain, rest sourced from reference TRBV9 and TRBJ1-4, is DSGVTQTPKHLITATGQRVTLRCSPRSGDLSVYWYQQSLDQGLQFLIQYYNGEERAKGNILERFSAQQFPDLHSELNLSSLELGDSALYFCASTRTPTNEKLFFGSGTQLSVL.

The chain combines TRBV5-8 with TRBJ1-4; D is uncertain. Per germline, CDR1 SGHTS and CDR2 YDEGEE. This CDR3 has 15 amino acids. V was cut by 1 base and J by 6 bases, with 13 bases left in between. The CDR3: CASSLYRSLDEKLFF. CDR3 DNA sequence: TGTGCCAGCAGCTTGTACAGAAGCCTTGATGAAAAACTGTTTTTT. The full variable domain, with the rest looked up from reference TRBV5-8 and TRBJ1-4, is EAGVTQSPTHLIKTRGQQATLRCSPISGHTSVYWYQQALGLGLQFLLWYDEGEERNRGNFPPRFSGRQFPNYSSELNVNALELEDSALYLCASSLYRSLDEKLFFGSGTQLSVL.

This sequence joins TRBV19 and TRBJ2-3; the D gene is possibly TRBD2 (6 bases). Germline CDR1 reads LNHDA; CDR2 reads SQIVND (reference sequence). V lost 3 bases, J lost 2 bases, and 12 bases lay in between. This CDR3 region has 15 residues. CDR3 protein: CASSINGGDTDTQYF. CDR3 in DNA: TGTGCCAGTAGTATTAACGGGGGAGACACAGATACGCAGTATTTT. The complete variable domain, with remaining parts taken from reference TRBV19 and TRBJ2-3, reads DGGITQSPKYLFRKEGQNVTLSCEQNLNHDAMYWYRQDPGQGLRLIYYSQIVNDFQKGDIAEGYSVSREKKESFPLTVTSAQKNPTAFYLCASSINGGDTDTQYFGPGTRLTVL.

The gene calls are TRBV18 and TRBJ1-3; D remains ambiguous. This CDR3 has 13 residues. Germline CDR1 is KGHSH and CDR2 is LQKENI. V lost 3 bases to trimming and J lost 4 bases, with 7 bases between them. CDR3 in amino acids: CASSPANGNTIYF. The CDR3 nucleotides are TGTGCCAGCTCACCGGCTAACGGAAACACCATATATTTT.

The chain recombines TRBV6-2 or TRBV6-3 with TRBJ1-2, with D perhaps TRBD1 (6 bases). This CDR3 is 15 amino acids long. The V end lost 6 bases, the J end lost 6 bases, and 20 bases lay between the germline ends. CDR1 and CDR2 (germline): MNHEY, SVGEGT. The CDR3 sequence: CASRPKPSGDHGYTF. In nucleotides, the CDR3 is TGTGCCAGCAGACCTAAACCTTCAGGGGACCATGGCTACACCTTC.

The V call is TRBV24-1, the J call TRBJ2-1; 7 bases are shared with TRBD1. This CDR3 region has 12 residues. J lost 9 bases, V lost 7 bases, and 5 bases had no gene match. Germline V gene data show CDR1 as KGHDR and CDR2 as SFDVKD. For the CDR3, the DNA is TGTGCCACCAGAAAAGGGGACAGTGAGCAGTTCTTC. Translating it yields CATRKGDSEQFF.

This clone was seen a single time. The CDR3 DNA sequence: TGTGCCAGCAGCTTGGCGAGGTCCTGGATCGTTGAAGCTTTCTTT. Its translation is CASSLARSWIVEAFF. The rearrangement uses TRBV5-6 and TRBJ1-1; D unresolved. Germline CDR1 is SGHDT and CDR2 is YYEEEE. This CDR3 has 15 residues. The germline V and J ends were trimmed by 0 bases and 7 bases, with 16 bases remaining between them.

The gene calls are TRBV18 and TRBJ2-5; D is undetermined. There are 13 residues in the CDR3. V gave up 2 bases and J gave up 0 bases, with 4 bases separating them. Per the germline V gene, CDR1 is KGHSH and CDR2 is LQKENI. This CDR3 is CASSPEDQETQYF. The CDR3, as DNA: TGTGCCAGCTCACCAGAGGACCAAGAGACCCAGTACTTC.

This clone was counted a single time. The chain links TRBV20-1 to TRBJ2-2, with unresolved D. This CDR3 contains 11 residues. V lost 3 bases to trimming and J lost 8 bases, with 7 bases between them. Germline CDR1 reads DFQATT; CDR2 reads SNEGSKA (reference sequence). The CDR3 spells CSASRGGELFF. The DNA of the CDR3 is TGCAGTGCTAGCCGTGGGGGGGAGCTGTTTTTT.

The CDR3 loop is CASSVGQYTYNEQFF. CDR3 coding DNA: TGTGCCAGCAGCGTGGGACAGTACACTTACAATGAGCAGTTCTTC. V is TRBV9 and J is TRBJ2-1; TRBD1 matches at 7 bases. The trim removed 2 bases at V and 4 bases at J, leaving 6 bases unmatched. The V gene's germline CDR1 is SGDLS and CDR2 YYNGEE. This CDR3 has 15 residues.

This chain connects TRBV7-6 to TRBJ2-3; a weak D match, TRBD2 (6 bases). From germline, CDR1 is SGHVS and CDR2 FNYEAQ. The CDR3 has 16 amino acids. Trimming shortened V by 1 base and J by 0 bases, and 11 bases separated the two germline ends. CDR3 loop: CASSLVGGVSTDTQYF. The CDR3 bases are TGTGCCAGCAGCTTAGTCGGCGGGGTTAGCACAGATACGCAGTATTTT.

V usage is TRBV19 and J usage is TRBJ1-6, with D hard to call. Germline V lookup: CDR1 LNHDA, CDR2 SQIVND (reference sequence). There are 14 residues in the CDR3. The V end lost 4 bases, the J end lost 2 bases, and 6 bases lay between the germline ends. CDR3 amino acids: CASSRAPYNSPLHF. In DNA form, the CDR3 reads TGTGCCAGTAGTAGGGCACCCTATAATTCACCCCTCCACTTT.

A few counts support this clone. The gene calls are TRBV7-9 and TRBJ2-4; the D is unclear. V was trimmed by 5 bases and J by 8 bases, leaving 13 bases between them. CDR3 length equals 13 residues. Germline V CDR1 and CDR2: SEHNR, FQNEAQ (reference sequence). In DNA, the CDR3 is TGTGCCAGCAGCGCGGCCCCTGGGGACATTCAGTACTTC. Its protein is CASSAAPGDIQYF.

The rearrangement uses TRBV21-1 and TRBJ2-7; no DNA check was done on the table's D call, TRBD1. TRBV21-1 is marked as a pseudogene. The CDR3 covers 17 residues. The CDR3 region is CASSPGQGVFGSYEQYF. Written as DNA, the CDR3 is TGTGCCAGCAGTCCGGGACAGGGGGTGTTTGGCTCCTACGAGCAGTACTTC.